These T cell receptor beta chains were read from a single sample in a study of shared clonotypes between healthy human individuals. Measured with immunoSEQ multiplex PCR; TCRdb has only the in-frame clones, and not every one. This table holds approximately 97,000 clones, approximately 61% found once. The sample comprised memory CD8+ T cells sorted from blood. These receptors were collected from a man aged 25 to 45 in good health. Each CDR3 is given with its conserved first and last residue. The D gene is left open where the match is weak. The listing skips clone size in some rows; elsewhere it reads once, few, many or a size class.

clone_size	v_call	j_call	d_call	cdr3_aa	cdr3_nt
.	TRBV4-3	TRBJ2-2	.	CASSQDLLAPGELFF	TGCGCCAGCAGCCAAGATCTCCTAGCGCCCGGGGAGCTGTTTTTT
once	TRBV7-2	TRBJ2-7	TRBD2	CASSRPGLAGAQSSYEQYF	TGTGCCAGCAGCCGACCGGGACTAGCGGGAGCGCAAAGCTCCTACGAGCAGTACTTC
.	TRBV7-8	TRBJ2-3	.	CATLPTGLSSDTQYF	TGTGCCACCCTACCGACAGGATTGAGTTCAGATACGCAGTATTTT
.	TRBV4-1	TRBJ2-7	.	CASSQFSEYEQYF	TGCGCCAGCAGCCAATTCAGTGAATACGAGCAGTACTTC
.	TRBV6-4	TRBJ2-2	.	CASSKSGSNTGELFF	TGTGCCAGCAGTAAGAGCGGGTCTAACACCGGGGAGCTGTTTTTT
.	TRBV29-1	TRBJ2-5	TRBD1	CSTRQGKYATQYF	TGCAGCACCCGACAGGGGAAGTACGCGACCCAGTACTTC
.	TRBV5-5	TRBJ2-7	.	CASSEEDRPYEQYF	TGTGCCAGCAGCGAGGAAGACCGACCCTACGAGCAGTACTTC
.	TRBV11-2	TRBJ2-3	.	CASSHLGVQSTDTQYF	TGTGCCAGCAGCCACCTTGGGGTCCAAAGCACAGATACGCAGTATTTT
.	TRBV10-2	TRBJ2-3	TRBD2	CASSETAGGADTQYF	TGTGCCAGCAGTGAAACAGCGGGAGGCGCAGATACGCAGTATTTT
.	TRBV10-2	TRBJ1-4	.	CASSDPDEKLFF	TGCGCCAGCAGTGATCCAGATGAAAAACTGTTTTTT
once	TRBV6-1	TRBJ2-7	TRBD2	CASSEPQTSGYEQYF	TGTGCCAGCAGTGAACCCCAGACTAGCGGCTACGAGCAGTACTTC
.	TRBV10-1	TRBJ2-2	TRBD2	CASSEGYGRDTGELFF	TGCGCCAGCAGTGAAGGGTATGGGAGGGACACCGGGGAGCTGTTTTTT
.	TRBV9	TRBJ2-1	.	CASSGRISSYNEQFF	TGTGCCAGCAGCGGGCGGATTAGCTCCTACAATGAGCAGTTCTTC
.	TRBV4-2	TRBJ1-2	.	CASSQELNGISSGYTF	TGTGCCAGCAGCCAAGAGTTGAATGGGATATCATCCGGCTACACCTTC
.	TRBV6-1	TRBJ2-1	.	CASRVDRPYNEQFF	TGTGCCAGCAGAGTGGATCGTCCGTACAATGAGCAGTTCTTC
.	TRBV6-6	TRBJ1-3	.	CASSLPGPVGNTIYF	TGTGCCAGCAGCCTACCAGGGCCAGTGGGCAACACCATATATTTT
.	TRBV4-3	TRBJ2-1	.	CASSQGPYGQAAGNEQFF	TGCGCCAGCAGCCAAGGACCCTATGGCCAAGCCGCGGGCAATGAGCAGTTCTTC
once	TRBV6-5	TRBJ2-3	.	CASTWGGGADTQYF	TGTGCCAGCACCTGGGGAGGGGGCGCGGATACGCAGTATTTT
few	TRBV4-1	TRBJ2-7	TRBD1	CASSQERQGIGEQYF	TGCGCCAGCAGCCAAGAGAGACAGGGTATCGGCGAGCAGTACTTC
.	TRBV11-2	TRBJ2-4	.	CASSFGSYWGPKNIQYF	TGTGCCAGCAGCTTCGGCTCGTACTGGGGCCCCAAAAACATTCAGTACTTC
.	TRBV11-2	TRBJ2-3	.	CASSFRQRTTDTQYF	TGTGCCAGCAGCTTTAGACAGCGCACCACAGATACGCAGTATTTT
.	TRBV28	TRBJ2-7	.	CASRSRSGLYEQYF	TGTGCCAGCAGATCTCGATCGGGACTCTACGAGCAGTACTTC
.	TRBV29-1	TRBJ1-1	.	CSVVREYTEAFF	TGCAGCGTTGTACGGGAATACACTGAAGCTTTCTTT
.	TRBV11-2	TRBJ2-7	TRBD1	CASSPLTGLVYEQYF	TGTGCCAGCAGCCCCCTGACAGGGTTGGTCTACGAGCAGTACTTC
.	TRBV7-8	TRBJ2-1	TRBD2	CASSLWWGIAGKYNEQFF	TGTGCCAGCAGCTTATGGTGGGGCATAGCGGGGAAATACAATGAGCAGTTCTTC
.	TRBV6-5	TRBJ2-7	TRBD2	CASSYQGTSGPYEQYF	TGTGCCAGCAGTTACCAGGGGACTAGCGGGCCCTACGAGCAGTACTTC
.	TRBV7-3	TRBJ2-5	TRBD1	CASSLNARWQGDQETQYF	TGTGCCAGCAGCTTAAACGCCCGGTGGCAGGGGGACCAAGAGACCCAGTACTTC
.	TRBV7-9	TRBJ2-7	.	CASSSRDSGFSGEEQYF	TGTGCCAGCAGCTCCCGGGACAGCGGGTTTTCGGGGGAGGAGCAGTACTTC
.	TRBV7-2	TRBJ2-7	.	CASSRAINSYEQYF	TGTGCCAGCAGCCGAGCAATAAACTCCTACGAGCAGTACTTC
.	TRBV10-1	TRBJ1-5	.	CASSAPGQPQHF	TGCGCCAGCAGTGCCCCGGGCCAGCCCCAGCATTTT
few	TRBV29-1	TRBJ2-1	.	CSVEGGKGVNEQFF	TGCAGCGTTGAAGGCGGGAAAGGGGTTAATGAGCAGTTCTTC
.	TRBV29-1	TRBJ2-4	.	CSVRGGRGDIQYF	TGCAGCGTTAGGGGGGGGCGCGGGGACATTCAGTACTTC
.	TRBV27	TRBJ2-3	.	CASSLSILESDTQYF	TGTGCCAGCAGTTTATCGATTTTGGAAAGTGATACGCAGTATTTT
.	TRBV15	TRBJ2-1	TRBD2	CATSRASGNINEQFF	TGTGCCACCAGCAGAGCTAGCGGGAACATCAATGAGCAGTTCTTC
once	TRBV7-8	TRBJ2-7	.	CASSPGMGHLFYEQYF	TGTGCCAGCAGCCCTGGTATGGGACACCTTTTCTACGAGCAGTACTTC
.	TRBV4-1	TRBJ2-7	TRBD2	CASSQSLAGSSYEQYF	TGCGCCAGCAGCCAATCACTAGCGGGGAGCTCCTACGAGCAGTACTTC
.	TRBV5-1	TRBJ2-5	TRBD1	CASTTGQATETQYF	TGCGCCAGCACCACGGGACAGGCCACGGAGACCCAGTACTTC
.	TRBV7-9	TRBJ1-5	.	CASSPPGDSNQPQHF	TGTGCCAGCAGCCCCCCGGGAGATAGCAATCAGCCCCAGCATTTT
.	TRBV7-8	TRBJ2-1	TRBD2	CASSLGSSGSYNEQFF	TGTGCCAGCAGCTTAGGTTCTAGCGGCTCCTACAATGAGCAGTTCTTC
.	TRBV15	TRBJ2-1	TRBD2	CATKPLAGAYNEQFF	TGTGCCACCAAGCCACTAGCGGGGGCCTACAATGAGCAGTTCTTC
.	TRBV11-2	TRBJ1-2	TRBD1	CAGSRYDRAAPAF	TGTGCCGGCAGCCGATATGACAGGGCCGCGCCCGCCTTC
.	TRBV5-4	TRBJ2-7	.	CASSHGREQYF	TGTGCCAGCAGTCACGGACGGGAGCAGTACTTC
few	TRBV29-1	TRBJ1-2	.	CSALDRIGYTF	TGCAGCGCCCTGGACAGAATTGGCTACACCTTC
once	TRBV10-3	TRBJ2-7	.	CAIDTGYEQYF	TGTGCCATTGATACAGGCTACGAGCAGTACTTC
once	TRBV20-1	TRBJ2-7	.	CSARAGLEQYF	TGCAGTGCTAGAGCTGGACTGGAGCAGTACTTC
.	TRBV21-1	TRBJ1-1	.	CASSPRQQVGNTEAFF	TGTGCCAGCAGCCCGCGCCAACAGGTCGGGAACACTGAAGCTTTCTTT
.	TRBV29-1	TRBJ2-1	TRBD2	CSVEGLAGENEQFF	TGCAGCGTTGAAGGTCTAGCGGGGGAGAATGAGCAGTTCTTC
.	TRBV28	TRBJ1-4	TRBD1	CASTRGGAEEKLFF	TGTGCCAGCACCCGAGGGGGCGCGGAGGAAAAACTGTTTTTT
.	TRBV5-5	TRBJ2-5	.	CASSLASLETQYF	TGTGCCAGCAGCTTGGCTAGCCTGGAGACCCAGTACTTC
once	TRBV28	TRBJ1-1	.	CASSLGTEAFF	TGTGCCAGCAGTTTAGGGACTGAAGCTTTCTTT
.	TRBV5-4	TRBJ2-1	.	CASSLDPTPTNEQFF	TGTGCCAGCAGCTTGGATCCTACCCCTACCAATGAGCAGTTCTTC
.	TRBV28	TRBJ2-1	.	CATTTGPPEQFF	TGTGCCACCACGACCGGGCCCCCTGAGCAGTTCTTC
.	TRBV19	TRBJ2-1	.	CASSAGPAGPYNEQFF	TGTGCCAGTAGCGCGGGCCCAGCCGGGCCCTACAATGAGCAGTTCTTC